Sequencing of this T cell receptor beta chain was carried out in a study of OX40 agonist ivuxolimab in advanced cancers. Turning to the overall study: The costimulatory receptor OX40 (CD134) was targeted by ivuxolimab, a fully human IgG2 agonistic monoclonal antibody. Intravenous ivuxolimab was administered to patients every 2 weeks at six dose levels: 0.01, 0.1, 0.3, 1.5, 3 and 10 mg/kg. Of the approximately 50 patients in dose escalation, around 19 had hepatocellular carcinoma, about 15 had melanoma, 9 had renal cell carcinoma and 9 had head and neck cancer. The dose-escalation cohort was roughly 83% male with a mean age of around 62 years, ranging from about 20 to 80. Patients were allowed to have had prior anti-PD-1, anti-PD-L1 or anti-CTLA-4 therapy, and approximately 40% of the dose-escalation patients had previously received checkpoint inhibitors. Partial responses were achieved by three dose-escalation patients, of whom one had hepatocellular carcinoma and two had cutaneous melanoma. The purpose of peripheral TCRbeta sequencing was to test whether ivuxolimab changed TCR sequence diversity and led to clonal T-cell expansion. The paper covers the monotherapy dose-escalation part of the phase I ivuxolimab trial, which included N ≈ 54 patients. Results the study describes overall, beyond this receptor: In partial responders in the 0.1-3.0 mg/kg groups, normalized peripheral clonal expansion was found to be among the lowest, especially among CD8+ T cells. The antigen specificity of the peripheral T cells that underwent clonal expansion was not determined. At doses from 0.1 to 3.0 mg/kg, clonal expansion was seen in both CD4+ and CD8+ blood T cells between baseline and week 6. After ivuxolimab, more expanded clones were found on average in CD8+ T cells than in CD4+ T cells. Low levels of normalized T-cell clonal expansion were also seen in some nonresponding patients.

Genomic DNA was isolated from the sorted cells so that the TCRbeta CDR3 region could be sequenced. TCRbeta CDR3 regions were sequenced using the immunoSEQ Assay. Drawn from immuneACCESS, this table holds only the in-frame rearrangements with V and J called that TCRdb kept. Clones are partly lost; checked studies trace under half to an unresolved V gene and leave the rest unexplained. For this sample the table gives 40,000 to 60,000 clones, of which approximately 92% were detected only once. The biggest ten clones account for roughly 22% of the sample. Details on this clone: Its antigen specificity is not known. Base qualities are not provided; no much larger clone lies one nucleotide away.

Patients with autoimmune disease history or receiving systemic immunosuppression were excluded from the trial. Peripheral blood for TCR sequencing was drawn from every dose cohort at baseline, at cycle 4 day 1 and at cycle 7 day 1. Samples came from an open-label, multicenter, first-in-human phase I dose-escalation trial of ivuxolimab. Adults with locally advanced or metastatic melanoma, renal cell carcinoma, hepatocellular carcinoma or head and neck squamous cell carcinoma were enrolled in the trial. Before TCR sequencing, CD4+ T cells and CD8+ T cells from peripheral blood were sorted into separate populations. This sequence originates from an adult with an advanced solid tumor such as melanoma, head and neck, liver or kidney cancer. The source was CD4+ or CD8+ T cells sorted from blood, collected in a trial of the OX40 agonist ivuxolimab.

The CDR3 protein sequence reads: CASSLGTSGYEQYF. The nucleotides read TGTGCCAGCAGCTTAGGTACTAGCGGGTACGAGCAGTACTTC. Here the chain combines TRBV11-2 and TRBJ2-7, and TRBD2 aligns with 9 junction nucleotides. Trimming leaves V shorter by 1 base and J shorter by 4 bases, with the junction holding 2 bases beyond the gene matches. The CDR3 spans 14 residues, from the cysteine through the phenylalanine. Here the CDR3 DNA is all that survives: 42 bases in frame from base 1. CDR1 SGHAT and CDR2 FQNNGV were looked up in the germline V gene. With the rest looked up from the reference TRBV11-2 and TRBJ2-7 genes rather than sequenced, the full variable domain is EAGVAQSPRYKIIEKRQSVAFWCNPISGHATLYWYQQILGQGPKLLIQFQNNGVVDDSQLPKDRFSAERLKGVDSTLKIQPAKLEDSAVYLCASSLGTSGYEQYFGPGTRLTVT.